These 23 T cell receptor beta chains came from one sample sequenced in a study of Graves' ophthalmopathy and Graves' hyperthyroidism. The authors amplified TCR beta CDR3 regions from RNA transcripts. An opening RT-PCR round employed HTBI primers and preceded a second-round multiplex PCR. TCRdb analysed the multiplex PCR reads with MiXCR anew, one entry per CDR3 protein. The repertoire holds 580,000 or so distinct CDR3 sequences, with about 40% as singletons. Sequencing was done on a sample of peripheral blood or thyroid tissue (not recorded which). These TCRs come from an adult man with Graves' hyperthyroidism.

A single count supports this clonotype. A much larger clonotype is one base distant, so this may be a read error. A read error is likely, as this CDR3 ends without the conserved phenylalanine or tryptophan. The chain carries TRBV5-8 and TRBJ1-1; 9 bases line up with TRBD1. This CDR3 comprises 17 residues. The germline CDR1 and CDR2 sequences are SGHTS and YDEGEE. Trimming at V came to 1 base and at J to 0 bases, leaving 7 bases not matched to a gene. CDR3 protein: CASSLKGQGTMNTEAFL. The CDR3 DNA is TGTGCCAGCAGCTTGAAGGGACAGGGTACTATGAACACTGAAGCTTTCCTT.

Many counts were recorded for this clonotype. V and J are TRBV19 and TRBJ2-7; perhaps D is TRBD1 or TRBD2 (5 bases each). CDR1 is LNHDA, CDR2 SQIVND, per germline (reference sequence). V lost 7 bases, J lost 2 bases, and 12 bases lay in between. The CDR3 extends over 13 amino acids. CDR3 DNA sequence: TGTGCCAGTATAGGGACGGAAGCCTACGAGCAGTACTTC. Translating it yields CASIGTEAYEQYF.

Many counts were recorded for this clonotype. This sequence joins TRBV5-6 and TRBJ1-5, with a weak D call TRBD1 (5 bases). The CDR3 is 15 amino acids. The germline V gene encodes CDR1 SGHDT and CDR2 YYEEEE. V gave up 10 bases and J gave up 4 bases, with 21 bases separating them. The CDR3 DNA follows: TGTGCCGGGGTCGGGGGGACGGGAGAAAATCAGCCCCAGCATTTT. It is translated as CAGVGGTGENQPQHF.

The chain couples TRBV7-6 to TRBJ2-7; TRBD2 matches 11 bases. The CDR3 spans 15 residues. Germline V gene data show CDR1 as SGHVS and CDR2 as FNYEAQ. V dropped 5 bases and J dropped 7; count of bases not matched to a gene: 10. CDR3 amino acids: CASSISGGAAGEQYF. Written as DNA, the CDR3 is TGTGCCAGCAGCATTAGCGGGGGGGCCGCGGGGGAGCAGTACTTC.

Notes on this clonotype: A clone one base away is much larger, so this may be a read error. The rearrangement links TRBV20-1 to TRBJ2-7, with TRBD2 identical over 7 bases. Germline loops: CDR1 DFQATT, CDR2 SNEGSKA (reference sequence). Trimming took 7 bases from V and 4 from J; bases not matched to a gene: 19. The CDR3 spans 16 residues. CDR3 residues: CSGSGPGTNGAYEQYF. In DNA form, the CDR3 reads TGCAGTGGTTCAGGGCCCGGGACTAACGGAGCTTACGAGCAGTACTTC.

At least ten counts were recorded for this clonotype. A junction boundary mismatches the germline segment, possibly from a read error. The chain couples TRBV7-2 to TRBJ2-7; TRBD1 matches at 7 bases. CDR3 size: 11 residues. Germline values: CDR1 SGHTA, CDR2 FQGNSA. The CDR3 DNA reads TGTGCCAGCAGCCCCGACAGGGTTATGAACTTC. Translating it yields CASSPDRVMNF. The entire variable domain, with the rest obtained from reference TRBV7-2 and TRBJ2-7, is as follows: GAGVSQSPSNKVTEKGKDVELRCDPISGHTALYWYRQSLGQGLEFLIYFQGNSAPDKSGLPSDRFSAERTGGSVSTLTIQRTQQEDSAVYLCASSPDRVMNFGPGTRLTVT.

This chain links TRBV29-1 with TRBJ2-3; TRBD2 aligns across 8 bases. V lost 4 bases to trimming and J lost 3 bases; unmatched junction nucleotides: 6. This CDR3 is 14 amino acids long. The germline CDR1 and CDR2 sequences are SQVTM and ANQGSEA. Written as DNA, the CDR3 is TGCAGCGTTGTTCGGGGCGGGAGGACAGATACGCAGTATTTT. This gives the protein CSVVRGGRTDTQYF.

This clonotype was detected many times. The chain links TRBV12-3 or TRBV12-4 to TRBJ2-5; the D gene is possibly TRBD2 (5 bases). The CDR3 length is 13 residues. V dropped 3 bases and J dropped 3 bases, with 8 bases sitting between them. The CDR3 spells CASSFDSEETQYF. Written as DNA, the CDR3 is TGTGCCAGCAGTTTTGATAGCGAAGAGACCCAGTACTTC.

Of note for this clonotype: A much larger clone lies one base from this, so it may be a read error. The CDR3 spells CSAHRQAYGYIF. DNA for the CDR3: TGCAGTGCTCACAGACAGGCGTATGGCTACATCTTC. The chain recombines TRBV20-1 with TRBJ1-2; possible D gene TRBD1, 6 bases. This CDR3 is built from 12 residues. Germline V gives CDR1 DFQATT, CDR2 SNEGSKA (reference sequence).

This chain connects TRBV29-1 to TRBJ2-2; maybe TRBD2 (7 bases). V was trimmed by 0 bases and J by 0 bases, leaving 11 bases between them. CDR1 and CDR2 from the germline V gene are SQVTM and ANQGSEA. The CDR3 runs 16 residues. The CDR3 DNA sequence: TGCAGCGTTGAAGAGGGGGGGCCTTCGAACACCGGGGAGCTGTTTTTT. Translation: CSVEEGGPSNTGELFF.

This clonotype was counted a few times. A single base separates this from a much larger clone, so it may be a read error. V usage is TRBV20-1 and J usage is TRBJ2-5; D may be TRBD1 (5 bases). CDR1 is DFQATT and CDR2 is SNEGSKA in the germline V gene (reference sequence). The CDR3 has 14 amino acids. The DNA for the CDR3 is TGCAGTGCAATTTGGGGCCCGGCTCAAGGGACCCAGTACTTC. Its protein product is CSAIWGPAQGTQYF.

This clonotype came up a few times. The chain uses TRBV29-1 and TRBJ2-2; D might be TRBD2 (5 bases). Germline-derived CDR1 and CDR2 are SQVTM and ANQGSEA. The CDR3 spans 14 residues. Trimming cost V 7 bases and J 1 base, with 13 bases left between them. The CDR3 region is CSAVGRENTGELFF. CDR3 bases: TGCAGCGCTGTCGGACGGGAGAACACCGGGGAGCTGTTTTTT.

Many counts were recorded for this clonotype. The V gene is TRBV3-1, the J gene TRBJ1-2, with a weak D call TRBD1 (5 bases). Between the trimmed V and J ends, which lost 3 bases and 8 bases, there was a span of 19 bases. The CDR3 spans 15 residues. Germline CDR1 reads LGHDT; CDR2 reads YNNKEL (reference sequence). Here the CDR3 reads CASSQGTSGLLGYTF. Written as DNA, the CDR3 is TGTGCCAGCAGCCAGGGGACCTCCGGCCTGCTAGGCTACACCTTC.

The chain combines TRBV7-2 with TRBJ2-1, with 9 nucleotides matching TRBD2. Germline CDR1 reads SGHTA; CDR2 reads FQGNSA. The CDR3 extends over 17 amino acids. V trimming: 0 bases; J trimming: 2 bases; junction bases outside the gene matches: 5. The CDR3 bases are TGTGCCAGCAGCTTAGCGGGGTCTAGCGGGGCCTACAATGAGCAGTTCTTC. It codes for CASSLAGSSGAYNEQFF.

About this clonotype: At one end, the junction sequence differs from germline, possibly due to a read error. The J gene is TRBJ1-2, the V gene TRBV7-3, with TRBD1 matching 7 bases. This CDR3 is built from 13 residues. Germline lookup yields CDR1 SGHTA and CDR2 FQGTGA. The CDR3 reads CASSRQGYYDYTF. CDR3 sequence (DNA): TGTGCCAGCAGCAGACAGGGATACTATGACTACACCTTC.

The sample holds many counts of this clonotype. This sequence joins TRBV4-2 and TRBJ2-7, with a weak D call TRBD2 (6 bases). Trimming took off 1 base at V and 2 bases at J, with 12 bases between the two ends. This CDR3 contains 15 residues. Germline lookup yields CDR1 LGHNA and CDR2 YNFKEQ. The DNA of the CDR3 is TGTGCCAGCAGCCAAGTGCGGACGGGAGCCTACGAGCAGTACTTC. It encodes CASSQVRTGAYEQYF.

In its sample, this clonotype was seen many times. As DNA, the CDR3 is TGCAGTGCTAGGTCCCACAATCAGCCCCAGCATTTT. Residues: CSARSHNQPQHF. V is TRBV20-1 and J is TRBJ1-5, with D uncertain. V was clipped by 3 bases and J by 3 bases, with 6 bases between them. The V gene's germline CDR1 is DFQATT and CDR2 SNEGSKA (reference sequence). The CDR3 covers 12 residues.

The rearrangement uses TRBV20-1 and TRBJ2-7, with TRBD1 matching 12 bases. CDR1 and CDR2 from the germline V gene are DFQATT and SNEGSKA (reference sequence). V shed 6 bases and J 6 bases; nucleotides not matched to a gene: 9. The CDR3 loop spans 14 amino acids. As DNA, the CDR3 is TGCAGTGCCTTACCGGGACAGGGGGCTTCCGAGCAGTACTTC. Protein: CSALPGQGASEQYF.

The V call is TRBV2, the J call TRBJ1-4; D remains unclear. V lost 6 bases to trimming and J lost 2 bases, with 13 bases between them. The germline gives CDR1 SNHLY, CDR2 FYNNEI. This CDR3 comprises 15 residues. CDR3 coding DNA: TGTGCCAGCAGCCAACGCACCGGGACTAATGAAAAACTGTTTTTT. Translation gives CASSQRTGTNEKLFF.

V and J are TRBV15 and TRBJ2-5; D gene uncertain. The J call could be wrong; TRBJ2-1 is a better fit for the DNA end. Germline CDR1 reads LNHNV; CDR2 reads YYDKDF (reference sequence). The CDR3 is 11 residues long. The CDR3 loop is CATSAQETQFF. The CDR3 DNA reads TGTGCCACCAGCGCCCAGGAGACCCAGTTCTTC.

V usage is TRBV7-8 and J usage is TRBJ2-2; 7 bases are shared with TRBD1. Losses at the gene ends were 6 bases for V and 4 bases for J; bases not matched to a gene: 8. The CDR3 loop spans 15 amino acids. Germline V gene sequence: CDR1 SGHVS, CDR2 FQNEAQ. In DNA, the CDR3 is TGTGCCAGCAGTTATCAGGGGGTGCGCACCGGGGAGCTGTTTTTT. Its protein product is CASSYQGVRTGELFF.

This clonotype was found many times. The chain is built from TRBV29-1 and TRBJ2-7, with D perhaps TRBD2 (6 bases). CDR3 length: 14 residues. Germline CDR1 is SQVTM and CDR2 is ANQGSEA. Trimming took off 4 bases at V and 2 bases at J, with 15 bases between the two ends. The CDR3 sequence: CSVVQGGLAYEQYF. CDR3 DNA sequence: TGCAGCGTTGTCCAGGGAGGCTTAGCCTACGAGCAGTACTTC.

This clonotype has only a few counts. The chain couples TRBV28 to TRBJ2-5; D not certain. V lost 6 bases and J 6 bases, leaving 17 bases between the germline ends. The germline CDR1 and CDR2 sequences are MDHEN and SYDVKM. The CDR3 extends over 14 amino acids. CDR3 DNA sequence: TGTGCCAGCAGCTGGGATCTCCGAGGAAAGACCCAGTACTTC. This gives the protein CASSWDLRGKTQYF. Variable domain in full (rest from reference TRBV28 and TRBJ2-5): DVKVTQSSRYLVKRTGEKVFLECVQDMDHENMFWYRQDPGLGLRLIYFSYDVKMKEKGDIPEGYSVSREKKERFSLILESASTNQTSMYLCASSWDLRGKTQYFGPGTRLLVL.